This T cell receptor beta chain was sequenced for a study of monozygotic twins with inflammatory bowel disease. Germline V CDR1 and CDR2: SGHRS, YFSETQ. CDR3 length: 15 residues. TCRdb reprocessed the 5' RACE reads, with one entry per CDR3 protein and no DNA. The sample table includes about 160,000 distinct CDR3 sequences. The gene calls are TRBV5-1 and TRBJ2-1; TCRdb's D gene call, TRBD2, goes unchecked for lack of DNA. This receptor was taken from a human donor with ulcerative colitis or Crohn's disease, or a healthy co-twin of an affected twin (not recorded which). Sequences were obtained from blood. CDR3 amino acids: CASSLGAGDYNEQFF.